This passage covers 10 T cell receptor beta chains from one sample sequenced in a study of blood T cells in healthy people across ages. Combining a sample-barcoded 5' primer with a J-beta primer mix, a second PCR ran for 7 to 11 cycles. TCRdb redid the calling of the 5' RACE reads with MiXCR, one entry per CDR3 protein. The data hold around 800,000 distinct CDR3 sequences, with about 53% observed a single time. Sample: blood. These receptors originate from a man at least 80 years old in good health.

The chain carries TRBV20-1 and TRBJ2-7; 7 nucleotides agree with TRBD2. The CDR3 covers 14 residues. V shed 0 bases and J 2 bases; nucleotides not matched to a gene: 4. Germline CDR1 is DFQATT and CDR2 is SNEGSKA (reference sequence). The CDR3 DNA is TGCAGTGCTAGAGATGTGCGGGGGACCTACGAGCAGTACTTC. Translating it yields CSARDVRGTYEQYF.

The J gene is TRBJ1-5, the V gene TRBV5-5; D ambiguous. The CDR3 runs to 14 residues. Germline V gene lookup returns CDR1 SGHKS and CDR2 YYEKEE (reference sequence). V lost 4 bases to trimming and J lost 0 bases, with 8 bases between them. Written as DNA, the CDR3 is TGTGCCAGCAGCCTCACCTTTAGCAATCAGCCCCAGCATTTT. Protein sequence: CASSLTFSNQPQHF.

The V gene is TRBV5-1, the J gene TRBJ2-5, with 8 nucleotides matching TRBD2. Germline V gene sequence: CDR1 SGHRS, CDR2 YFSETQ. The CDR3 has 15 amino acids. Trimming took 4 bases from V and 11 from J; bases not matched to a gene: 16. The DNA for the CDR3 is TGCGCCAGCAGCCCCGGGCTACTAGCGGACAATGAGCAGTACTTC. It encodes CASSPGLLADNEQYF.

The chain employs TRBV10-3 and TRBJ1-2; 10 bases map to TRBD1. V dropped 1 base and J dropped 7; count of bases not matched to a gene: 9. The CDR3 consists of 16 residues. Germline V gene lookup returns CDR1 ENHRY and CDR2 SYGVKD. DNA for the CDR3: TGTGCCATCAGTGAGTTCGCCGGGACAGGGGTAGGTGGCTACACCTTC. Its protein product is CAISEFAGTGVGGYTF.

The chain's CDR3 is CASSASPLAGNNEQFF. In DNA, the CDR3 is TGCGCCAGCAGCGCCTCCCCCCTAGCGGGGAACAATGAGCAGTTCTTC. V and J are TRBV5-1 and TRBJ2-1; TRBD2 matches 9 bases. J lost 5 bases, V lost 4 bases, and 10 bases had no gene match. The CDR3 has 16 residues. CDR1 and CDR2 (germline): SGHRS, YFSETQ.

This sequence joins TRBV5-1 and TRBJ2-7; 11 bases map to TRBD2. V was pared by 0 bases and J by 4 bases, with 9 bases of the junction left unmatched. Germline CDR1 SGHRS, CDR2 YFSETQ. The CDR3 totals 17 residues. CDR3 sequence reads: CASSLVGTSGSRYEQYF. CDR3 DNA: TGCGCCAGCAGCTTGGTTGGAACTAGCGGGAGTAGGTACGAGCAGTACTTC.

This clonotype has just a few counts. The chain combines TRBV7-2 with TRBJ2-7; tentative D call: TRBD2 (6 bases). CDR3 length equals 15 residues. Trimming cost V 5 bases and J 0 bases, with 14 bases left between them. CDR1 SGHTA and CDR2 FQGNSA come from the germline V gene. CDR3 in DNA: TGTGCCAGCAGCGGTCGGGGGTCCTACTCCTACGAGCAGTACTTC. This sequence encodes CASSGRGSYSYEQYF.

This clonotype was recorded only once. This rearrangement joins TRBV12-3 or TRBV12-4 to TRBJ2-1; tentatively, D is TRBD2 (6 bases). Trimming left V 7 bases short and J 0 bases short, with 22 bases between. The CDR3 has 18 amino acids. Here the CDR3 reads CASTLSGNTRSSYNEQFF. For the CDR3, the DNA is TGTGCCAGCACCCTTAGCGGAAATACGCGATCCTCCTACAATGAGCAGTTCTTC.

This chain connects TRBV24-1 to TRBJ2-7; D is possibly TRBD2 (6 bases). This CDR3 contains 16 residues. Between the trimmed V and J ends, which lost 0 bases and 7 bases, there was a span of 18 bases. The germline gives CDR1 KGHDR, CDR2 SFDVKD. CDR3 bases: TGTGCCACCAGTGATTTGCGGGAGTGGAGGGCGGAGGAGCAGTACTTC. Encoded protein: CATSDLREWRAEEQYF.

The chain combines TRBV12-3 or TRBV12-4 with TRBJ1-2, with TRBD1 matching over 7 bases. Unmatched junction bases numbered 6, after V lost 7 bases and J lost 4 bases. There are 13 residues in the CDR3. This CDR3 is CASTQQGTYGYTF. CDR3 nucleotide sequence: TGTGCCAGCACCCAACAGGGGACCTATGGCTACACCTTC.